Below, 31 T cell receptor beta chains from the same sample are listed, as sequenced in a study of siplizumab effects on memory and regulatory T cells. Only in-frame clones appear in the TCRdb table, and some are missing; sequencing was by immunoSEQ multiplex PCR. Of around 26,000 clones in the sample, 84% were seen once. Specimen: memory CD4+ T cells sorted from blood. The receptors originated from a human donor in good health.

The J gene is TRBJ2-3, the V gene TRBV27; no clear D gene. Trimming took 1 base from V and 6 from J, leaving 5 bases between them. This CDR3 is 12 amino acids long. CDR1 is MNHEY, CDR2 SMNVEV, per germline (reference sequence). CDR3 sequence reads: CASSLLRDTQYF. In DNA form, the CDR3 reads TGTGCCAGCAGTTTATTGAGGGATACGCAGTATTTT.

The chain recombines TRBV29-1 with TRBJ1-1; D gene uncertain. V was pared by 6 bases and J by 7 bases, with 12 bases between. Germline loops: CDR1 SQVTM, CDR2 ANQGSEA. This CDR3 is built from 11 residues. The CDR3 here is CSVRSGSEAFF. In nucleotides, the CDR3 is TGCAGCGTGAGGTCGGGCAGTGAAGCTTTCTTT. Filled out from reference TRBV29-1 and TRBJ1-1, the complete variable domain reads SAVISQKPSRDICQRGTSLTIQCQVDSQVTMMFWYRQQPGQSLTLIATANQGSEATYESGFVIDKFPISRPNLTFSTLTVSNMSPEDSSIYLCSVRSGSEAFFGQGTRLTVV.

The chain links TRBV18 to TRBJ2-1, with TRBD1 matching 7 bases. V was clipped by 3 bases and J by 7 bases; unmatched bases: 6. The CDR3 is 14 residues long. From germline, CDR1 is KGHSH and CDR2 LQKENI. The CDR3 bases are TGTGCCAGCTCACCCCGGGACAGACGTAATGAGCAGTTCTTC. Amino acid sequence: CASSPRDRRNEQFF.

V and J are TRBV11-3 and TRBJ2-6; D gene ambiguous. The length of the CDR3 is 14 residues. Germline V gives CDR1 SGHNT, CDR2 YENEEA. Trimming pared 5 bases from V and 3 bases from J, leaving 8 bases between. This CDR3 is CASSPFDGANVLTF. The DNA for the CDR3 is TGTGCCAGCAGCCCTTTCGATGGGGCCAACGTCCTGACTTTC. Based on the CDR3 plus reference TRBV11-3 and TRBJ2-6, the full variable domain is EAGVVQSPRYKIIEKKQPVAFWCNPISGHNTLYWYLQNLGQGPELLIRYENEEAVDDSQLPKDRFSAERLKGVDSTLKIQPAELGDSAVYLCASSPFDGANVLTFGAGSRLTVL.

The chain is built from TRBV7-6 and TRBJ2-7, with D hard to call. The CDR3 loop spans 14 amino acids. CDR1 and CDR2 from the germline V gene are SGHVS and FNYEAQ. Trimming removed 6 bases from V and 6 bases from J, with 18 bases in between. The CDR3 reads CASSYGAGGGEQYF. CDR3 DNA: TGTGCCAGCAGTTACGGCGCCGGCGGTGGCGAGCAGTACTTC.

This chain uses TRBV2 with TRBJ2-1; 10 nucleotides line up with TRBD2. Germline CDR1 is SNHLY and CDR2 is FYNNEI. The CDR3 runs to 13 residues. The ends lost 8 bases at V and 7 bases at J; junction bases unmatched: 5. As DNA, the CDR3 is TGTGCCAGCGAACTAGCGGGAAATAATGAGCAGTTCTTC. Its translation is CASELAGNNEQFF.

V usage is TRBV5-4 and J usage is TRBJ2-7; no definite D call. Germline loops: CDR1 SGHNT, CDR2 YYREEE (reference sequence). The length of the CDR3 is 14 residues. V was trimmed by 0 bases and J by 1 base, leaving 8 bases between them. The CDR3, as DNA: TGTGCCAGCAGCTTGGAGTTCCAATCCTACGAGCAGTACTTC. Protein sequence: CASSLEFQSYEQYF.

The chain's CDR3 is CASSARGLNTEAFF. The CDR3 coding sequence is TGTGCCAGCAGTGCCAGGGGATTGAACACTGAAGCTTTCTTT. The V and J genes are TRBV6-5 and TRBJ1-1; possible D gene TRBD1, 6 bases. This CDR3 spans 14 amino acids. Per the germline V gene, CDR1 is MNHEY and CDR2 is SVGAGI. The ends were cut back, 5 bases at V and 0 bases at J, with 10 bases in the middle.

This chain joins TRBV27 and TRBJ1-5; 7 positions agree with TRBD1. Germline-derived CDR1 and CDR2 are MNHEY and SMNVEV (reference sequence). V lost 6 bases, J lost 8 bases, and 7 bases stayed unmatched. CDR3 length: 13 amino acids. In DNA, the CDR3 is TGTGCCAGCAGCGGAGGGGGCCGGGAGCCCCAGCATTTT. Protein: CASSGGGREPQHF.

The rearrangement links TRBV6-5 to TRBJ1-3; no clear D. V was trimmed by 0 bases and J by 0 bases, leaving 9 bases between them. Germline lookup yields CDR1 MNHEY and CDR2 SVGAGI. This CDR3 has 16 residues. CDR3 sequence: CASSYSKRGSGNTIYF. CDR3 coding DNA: TGTGCCAGCAGTTACTCGAAACGGGGCTCTGGAAACACCATATATTTT.

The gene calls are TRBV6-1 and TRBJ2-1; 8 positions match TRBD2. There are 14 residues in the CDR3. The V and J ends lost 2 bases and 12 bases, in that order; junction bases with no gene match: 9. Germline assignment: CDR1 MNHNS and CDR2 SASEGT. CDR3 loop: CASSETSGRGVQFF. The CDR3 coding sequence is TGTGCCAGCAGTGAAACCTCCGGGCGGGGGGTGCAGTTCTTC.

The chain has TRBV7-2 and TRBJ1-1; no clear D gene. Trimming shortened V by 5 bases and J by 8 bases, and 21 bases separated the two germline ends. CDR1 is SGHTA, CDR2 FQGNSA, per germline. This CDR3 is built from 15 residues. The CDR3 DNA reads TGTGCCAGCAGCACTGACACCAGGTGGAAACGGGAAGCTTTCTTT. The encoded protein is CASSTDTRWKREAFF.

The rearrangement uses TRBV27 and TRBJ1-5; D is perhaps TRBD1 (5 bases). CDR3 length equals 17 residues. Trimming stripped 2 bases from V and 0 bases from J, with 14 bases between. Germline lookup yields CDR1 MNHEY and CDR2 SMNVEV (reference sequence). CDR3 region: CASSLRQGGVSNQPQHF. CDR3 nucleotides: TGTGCCAGCAGTTTAAGGCAGGGTGGGGTTAGCAATCAGCCCCAGCATTTT.

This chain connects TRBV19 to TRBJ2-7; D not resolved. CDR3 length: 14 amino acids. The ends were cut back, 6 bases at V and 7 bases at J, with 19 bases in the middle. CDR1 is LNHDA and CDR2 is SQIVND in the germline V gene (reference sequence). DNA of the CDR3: TGTGCCAGTAGGTTCTCGGCTGGGGTGAGGGAGCAGTACTTC. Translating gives CASRFSAGVREQYF. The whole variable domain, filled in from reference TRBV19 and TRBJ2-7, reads DGGITQSPKYLFRKEGQNVTLSCEQNLNHDAMYWYRQDPGQGLRLIYYSQIVNDFQKGDIAEGYSVSREKKESFPLTVTSAQKNPTAFYLCASRFSAGVREQYFGPGTRLTVT.

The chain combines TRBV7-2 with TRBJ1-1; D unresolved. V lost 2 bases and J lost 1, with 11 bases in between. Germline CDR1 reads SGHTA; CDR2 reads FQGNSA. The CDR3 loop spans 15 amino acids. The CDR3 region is CASSLYNRKNTEAFF. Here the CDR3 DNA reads TGTGCCAGCAGCTTATATAACAGAAAGAACACTGAAGCTTTCTTT.

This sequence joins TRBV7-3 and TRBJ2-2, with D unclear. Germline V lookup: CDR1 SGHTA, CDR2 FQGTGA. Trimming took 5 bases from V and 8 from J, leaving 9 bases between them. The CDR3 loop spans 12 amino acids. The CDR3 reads CASSPIGGELFF. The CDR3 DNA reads TGTGCCAGCAGCCCAATCGGAGGGGAGCTGTTTTTT.

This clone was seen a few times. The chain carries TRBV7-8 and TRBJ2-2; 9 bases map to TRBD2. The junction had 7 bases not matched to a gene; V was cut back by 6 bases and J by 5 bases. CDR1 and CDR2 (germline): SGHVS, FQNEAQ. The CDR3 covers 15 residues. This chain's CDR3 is CASRSSGSGTGELFF. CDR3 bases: TGTGCCAGCAGAAGTAGCGGGAGCGGTACCGGGGAGCTGTTTTTT.

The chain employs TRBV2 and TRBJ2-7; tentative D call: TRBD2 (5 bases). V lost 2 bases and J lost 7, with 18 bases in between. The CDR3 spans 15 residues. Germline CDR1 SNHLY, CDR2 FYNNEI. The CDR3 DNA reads TGTGCCAGCAGTGAACTCTTTTCTAGGCGAGGGGAGCAGTACTTC. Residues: CASSELFSRRGEQYF.

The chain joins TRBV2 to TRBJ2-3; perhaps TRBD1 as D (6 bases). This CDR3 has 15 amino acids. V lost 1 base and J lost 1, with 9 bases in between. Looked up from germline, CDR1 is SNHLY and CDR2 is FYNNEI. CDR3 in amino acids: CASSEGRGGTDTQYF. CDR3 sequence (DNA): TGTGCCAGCAGTGAAGGCAGGGGAGGCACAGATACGCAGTATTTT.

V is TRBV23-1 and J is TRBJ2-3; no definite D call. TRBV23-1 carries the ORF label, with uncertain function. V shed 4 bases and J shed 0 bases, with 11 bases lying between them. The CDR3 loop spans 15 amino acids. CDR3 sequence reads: CASSPAVSSTDTQYF. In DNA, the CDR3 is TGCGCCAGCAGTCCGGCTGTCTCTAGCACAGATACGCAGTATTTT.

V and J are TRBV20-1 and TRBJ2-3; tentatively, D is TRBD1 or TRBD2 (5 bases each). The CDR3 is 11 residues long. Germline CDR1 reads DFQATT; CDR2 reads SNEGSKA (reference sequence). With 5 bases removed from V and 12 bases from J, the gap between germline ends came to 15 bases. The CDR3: CSAQWGTLQYF. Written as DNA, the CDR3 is TGCAGTGCTCAATGGGGGACCCTACAGTATTTT.

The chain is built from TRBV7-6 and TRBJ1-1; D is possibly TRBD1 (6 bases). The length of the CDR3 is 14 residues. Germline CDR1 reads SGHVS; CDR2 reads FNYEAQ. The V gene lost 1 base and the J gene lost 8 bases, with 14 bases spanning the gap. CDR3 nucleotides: TGTGCCAGCAGCTTAGAGGGGGACCCTCCGGAAGCTTTCTTT. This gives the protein CASSLEGDPPEAFF. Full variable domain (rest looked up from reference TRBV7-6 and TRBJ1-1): GAGVSQSPRYKVTKRGQDVALRCDPISGHVSLYWYRQALGQGPEFLTYFNYEAQQDKSGLPNDRFSAERPEGSISTLTIQRTEQRDSAMYRCASSLEGDPPEAFFGQGTRLTVV.

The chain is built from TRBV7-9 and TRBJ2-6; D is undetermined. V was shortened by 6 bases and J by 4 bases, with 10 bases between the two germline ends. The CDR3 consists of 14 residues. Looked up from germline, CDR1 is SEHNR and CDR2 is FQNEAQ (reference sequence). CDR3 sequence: CASSPPRGANVLTF. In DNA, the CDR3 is TGTGCCAGCAGTCCCCCACGGGGGGCCAACGTCCTGACTTTC.

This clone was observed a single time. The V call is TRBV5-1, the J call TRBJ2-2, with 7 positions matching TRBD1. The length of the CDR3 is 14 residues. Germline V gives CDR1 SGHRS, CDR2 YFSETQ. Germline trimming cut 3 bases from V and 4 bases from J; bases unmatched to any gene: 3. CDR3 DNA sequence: TGCGCCAGCAGCTCGGGACAGCCCACCGGGGAGCTGTTTTTT. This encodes CASSSGQPTGELFF.

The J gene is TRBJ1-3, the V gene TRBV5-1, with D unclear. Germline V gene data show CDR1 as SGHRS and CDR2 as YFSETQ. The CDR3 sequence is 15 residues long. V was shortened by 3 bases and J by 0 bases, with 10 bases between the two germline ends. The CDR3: CASSYGDASGNTIYF. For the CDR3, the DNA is TGCGCCAGCAGCTACGGGGATGCCTCTGGAAACACCATATATTTT.

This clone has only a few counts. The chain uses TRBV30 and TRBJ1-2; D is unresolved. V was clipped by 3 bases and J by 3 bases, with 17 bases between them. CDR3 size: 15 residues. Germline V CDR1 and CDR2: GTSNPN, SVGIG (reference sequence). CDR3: CAWRHTFRSDYGYTF. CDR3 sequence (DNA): TGTGCCTGGAGGCACACTTTCAGGTCCGACTATGGCTACACCTTC.

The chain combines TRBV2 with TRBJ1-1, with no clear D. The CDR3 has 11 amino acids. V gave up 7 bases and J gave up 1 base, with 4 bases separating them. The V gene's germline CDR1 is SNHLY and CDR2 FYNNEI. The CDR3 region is CASKGNTEAFF. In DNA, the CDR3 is TGTGCCAGCAAAGGGAACACTGAAGCTTTCTTT. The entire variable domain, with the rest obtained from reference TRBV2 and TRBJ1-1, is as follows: EPEVTQTPSHQVTQMGQEVILRCVPISNHLYFYWYRQILGQKVEFLVSFYNNEISEKSEIFDDQFSVERPDGSNFTLKIRSTKLEDSAMYFCASKGNTEAFFGQGTRLTVV.

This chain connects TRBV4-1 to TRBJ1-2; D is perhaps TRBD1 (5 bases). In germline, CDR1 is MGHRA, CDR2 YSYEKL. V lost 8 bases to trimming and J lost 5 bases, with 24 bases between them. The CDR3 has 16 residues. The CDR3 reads CASLPGDSMKWYGYTF. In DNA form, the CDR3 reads TGCGCCAGCTTACCGGGCGACAGCATGAAATGGTATGGCTACACCTTC.

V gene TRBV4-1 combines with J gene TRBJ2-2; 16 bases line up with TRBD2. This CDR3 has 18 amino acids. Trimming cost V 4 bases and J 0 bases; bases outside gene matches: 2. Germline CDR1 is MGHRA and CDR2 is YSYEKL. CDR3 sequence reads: CASSLGLAGGTNTGELFF. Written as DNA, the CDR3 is TGCGCCAGCAGCCTGGGACTAGCGGGAGGGACGAACACCGGGGAGCTGTTTTTT.

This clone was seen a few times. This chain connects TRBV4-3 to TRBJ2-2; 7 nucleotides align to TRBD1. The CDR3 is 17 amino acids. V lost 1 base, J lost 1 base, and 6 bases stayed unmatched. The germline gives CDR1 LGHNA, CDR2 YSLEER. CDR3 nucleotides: TGCGCCAGCAGCCAAGTGACCGGGACAGAGAACACCGGGGAGCTGTTTTTT. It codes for CASSQVTGTENTGELFF.

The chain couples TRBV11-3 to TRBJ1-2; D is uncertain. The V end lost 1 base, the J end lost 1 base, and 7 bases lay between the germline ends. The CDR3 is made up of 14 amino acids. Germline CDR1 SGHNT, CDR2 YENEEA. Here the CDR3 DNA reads TGTGCCAGCAGCTTAGCGGCCGGTAACTATGGCTACACCTTC. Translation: CASSLAAGNYGYTF. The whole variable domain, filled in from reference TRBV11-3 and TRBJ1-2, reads EAGVVQSPRYKIIEKKQPVAFWCNPISGHNTLYWYLQNLGQGPELLIRYENEEAVDDSQLPKDRFSAERLKGVDSTLKIQPAELGDSAVYLCASSLAAGNYGYTFGSGTRLTVV.